This entry lists 19 T cell receptor beta chains sequenced from one sample in a study of human T cells and chemical hapten exposure. From the 5' RACE reads, TCRdb called clonotypes with MiXCR, one entry per CDR3 protein. The table has approximately 81,000 distinct CDR3 sequences, 7% to 8% seen once. Extraction of total RNA was performed on unfractionated whole blood. The receptors originated from a male donor in good health.

On this clonotype itself: Just one base apart from a much larger clone, this may be a read error. In DNA form, the CDR3 reads TGTGCCACCAGTTCCCGGACCTCCTACGAGCAGTACTTC. Its protein product is CATSSRTSYEQYF. V is TRBV7-9 and J is TRBJ2-7; no clear D. Trimming pared 10 bases from V and 0 bases from J, leaving 13 bases between. Germline CDR1 reads SEHNR; CDR2 reads FQNEAQ (reference sequence). The CDR3 consists of 13 residues.

This clonotype turned up a few times. CDR3 DNA: TGTGCCAGCAGCTCCGGACAGGGCTTAACAGATACGCAGTATTTT. This encodes CASSSGQGLTDTQYF. The rearrangement joins TRBV11-3 to TRBJ2-3; 8 bases are shared with TRBD1. CDR3 length: 15 residues. CDR1 SGHNT and CDR2 YENEEA come from the germline V gene. V lost 4 bases to trimming and J lost 3 bases; unmatched junction nucleotides: 6.

The chain employs TRBV29-1 and TRBJ2-1, with D possibly being TRBD1 (6 bases). Germline V gene sequence: CDR1 SQVTM, CDR2 ANQGSEA. The CDR3 has 16 residues. Trimming took 0 bases from V and 6 from J, leaving 18 bases between them. CDR3 DNA sequence: TGCAGCGTTGAAGATGTCCGGACAGACAATAGCAATGAGCAGTTCTTC. Protein sequence: CSVEDVRTDNSNEQFF.

This clonotype was counted only a few times. The chain's CDR3 is CASTQGSRRSNQPQHF. The CDR3 nucleotides are TGTGCCAGCACCCAGGGATCCCGACGAAGCAATCAGCCCCAGCATTTT. The rearrangement links TRBV7-2 to TRBJ1-5; TRBD1 might be the D (5 bases). Germline CDR1 SGHTA, CDR2 FQGNSA. Trimming took off 7 bases at V and 1 base at J, with 17 bases between the two ends. The CDR3 is 16 amino acids.

This clonotype has a handful of counts. J is TRBJ2-1 and V is TRBV7-2, with D perhaps TRBD1 (6 bases). The length of the CDR3 is 16 residues. CDR1 is SGHTA, CDR2 FQGNSA, per germline. Trimming pared 3 bases from V and 7 bases from J, leaving 19 bases between. The CDR3 coding sequence is TGTGCCAGCAGCTTCGCTAGGGCAGGGGCGGGTAATGAGCAGTTCTTC. Protein: CASSFARAGAGNEQFF.

The chain is built from TRBV13 and TRBJ1-1; 8 bases are a match to TRBD1. Germline CDR1 PRHDT, CDR2 FYEKMQ (reference sequence). This CDR3 region has 13 residues. The trim removed 0 bases at V and 11 bases at J, leaving 5 bases unmatched. The CDR3 DNA is TGTGCCAGCAGCTTAGGACAGGGGGGTGGGGCTTTCTTT. Translation: CASSLGQGGGAFF.

This clonotype occurred many times. V and J are TRBV18 and TRBJ2-7; 7 nucleotides align to TRBD2. The CDR3 is 14 residues long. Germline-derived CDR1 and CDR2 are KGHSH and LQKENI. V was pared by 1 base and J by 3 bases, with 3 bases of the junction left unmatched. The DNA for the CDR3 is TGTGCCAGCTCACCACGGGCTAGCGGCTACGAGCAGTACTTC. Translated: CASSPRASGYEQYF.

The J gene is TRBJ2-7, the V gene TRBV5-4; D not certain. V lost 0 bases, J lost 5 bases, and 9 bases lay in between. CDR3 length: 13 residues. The germline CDR1 and CDR2 sequences are SGHNT and YYREEE (reference sequence). For the CDR3, the DNA is TGTGCCAGCAGCTTGGTGGGGTTCGACGAGCAGTACTTC. Translation gives CASSLVGFDEQYF.

In this sample, this clonotype turned up a few times. The V and J genes are TRBV2 and TRBJ1-2; 7 nucleotides agree with TRBD1. The CDR3 runs to 13 residues. Germline trimming cut 4 bases from V and 7 bases from J; bases unmatched to any gene: 6. From germline, CDR1 is SNHLY and CDR2 FYNNEI. DNA of the CDR3: TGTGCCAGCAGTGCGACAGGGACGAGTGGCTACACCTTC. Its protein is CASSATGTSGYTF.

This clonotype was observed a handful of times. The chain recombines TRBV20-1 with TRBJ1-1; TRBD1 might be the D (5 bases). Trimming shortened V by 2 bases and J by 0 bases, and 7 bases separated the two germline ends. The CDR3 has 13 residues. Germline V CDR1 and CDR2: DFQATT, SNEGSKA (reference sequence). The CDR3, as DNA: TGCAGTGCTAGAAGGGACCTGAACACTGAAGCTTTCTTT. Its protein product is CSARRDLNTEAFF.

The chain recombines TRBV5-6 with TRBJ1-2, with 11 bases fitting TRBD1. The CDR3 sequence is 17 residues long. Trimming cost V 4 bases and J 4 bases; bases outside gene matches: 12. CDR1 SGHDT and CDR2 YYEEEE come from the germline V gene. CDR3: CASSPRTGGFRIYGYTF. The CDR3 DNA reads TGTGCCAGCAGCCCCAGGACAGGGGGCTTTAGGATCTATGGCTACACCTTC.

This clonotype was counted at least ten times. The V and J genes are TRBV6-5 and TRBJ1-2; 9 positions agree with TRBD1. J lost 4 bases, V lost 4 bases, and 4 bases had no gene match. The CDR3 loop spans 14 amino acids. The germline CDR1 and CDR2 sequences are MNHEY and SVGAGI. CDR3 sequence (DNA): TGTGCCAGCAGTTCCCCGGGACAGGGCTATGGCTACACCTTC. Encoded protein: CASSSPGQGYGYTF.

The table lists this clonotype with a few counts. The chain joins TRBV7-2 to TRBJ2-7, with D maybe TRBD2 (5 bases). The CDR3 loop spans 13 amino acids. The germline V gene encodes CDR1 SGHTA and CDR2 FQGNSA. The V gene lost 4 bases and the J gene lost 7 bases, with 14 bases spanning the gap. The CDR3 DNA follows: TGTGCCAGCAGCTGGGAGCTAGCTCGGGAGCAGTACTTC. It encodes CASSWELAREQYF.

This clonotype showed up just a few times. The rearrangement links TRBV2 to TRBJ2-1, with TRBD1 as a possible D gene (5 bases). The CDR3 has 13 residues. The V end was cut by 5 bases, the J end by 5 bases, with 10 bases between. Germline V gene data show CDR1 as SNHLY and CDR2 as FYNNEI. CDR3 sequence: CASSQQANNEQFF. The CDR3 region has the DNA TGTGCCAGCAGTCAACAGGCGAACAATGAGCAGTTCTTC.

V and J are TRBV7-2 and TRBJ1-1; D is undetermined. CDR3 length: 13 amino acids. Germline-derived CDR1 and CDR2 are SGHTA and FQGNSA. The germline V and J ends were trimmed by 6 bases and 4 bases, with 12 bases remaining between them. The CDR3 sequence: CASRHQRATEAFF. The CDR3 DNA follows: TGTGCCAGCAGACACCAAAGGGCCACTGAAGCTTTCTTT.

This clonotype turned up a few times. V usage is TRBV5-6 and J usage is TRBJ2-1; the D gene is possibly TRBD2 (6 bases). The CDR3 consists of 15 residues. V lost 3 bases to trimming and J lost 2 bases, with 12 bases between them. Per germline, CDR1 SGHDT and CDR2 YYEEEE. In DNA, the CDR3 is TGTGCCAGCAGCTCGGAGGGGAATCCCTACAATGAGCAGTTCTTC. Its protein is CASSSEGNPYNEQFF. Filled out from reference TRBV5-6 and TRBJ2-1, the complete variable domain reads DAGVTQSPTHLIKTRGQQVTLRCSPKSGHDTVSWYQQALGQGPQFIFQYYEEEERQRGNFPDRFSGHQFPNYSSELNVNALLLGDSALYLCASSSEGNPYNEQFFGPGTRLTVL.

The DNA of the CDR3 is TGTGCCAGCTCACCGGACGGGAATTCACCCCTCCACTTT. It codes for CASSPDGNSPLHF. This chain joins TRBV18 and TRBJ1-6; the D is unclear. Per the germline V gene, CDR1 is KGHSH and CDR2 is LQKENI. The CDR3 is 13 residues long. V was cut by 3 bases and J by 7 bases, with 7 bases left in between.

This clonotype showed up just a few times. This rearrangement joins TRBV19 to TRBJ2-2, with D perhaps TRBD1 or TRBD2 (5 bases each). This CDR3 has 15 amino acids. Germline V gene data show CDR1 as LNHDA and CDR2 as SQIVND (reference sequence). V was trimmed by 5 bases and J by 2 bases, leaving 12 bases between them. CDR3 sequence: CASSPEGRNTGELFF. The CDR3 coding sequence is TGTGCCAGTAGTCCCGAGGGACGAAACACCGGGGAGCTGTTTTTT.

This CDR3 is CASSESMTAIQYF. In DNA form, the CDR3 reads TGCGCCAGCAGTGAGTCGATGACCGCTATTCAGTACTTC. The V gene is TRBV10-1, the J gene TRBJ2-4, with D unresolved. This CDR3 has 13 residues. Per germline, CDR1 WNHNN and CDR2 SYGVQD (reference sequence). Trimming removed 0 bases from V and 10 bases from J, with 10 bases in between.